The TCR beta chain under discussion was sequenced for a study of cytomegalovirus exposure and HLA in healthy donors. Study-wide points: The authors listed around 150 TCR beta chains as cytomegalovirus-associated. Researchers reported from a later analysis that most CMV-associated TCR beta chains appeared HLA-restricted.

60 Vbeta and 13 Jbeta primers were used in PCR. Here immunoSEQ multiplex PCR was the method, and the copy in TCRdb shows in-frame clones only, minus some. The repertoire has approximately 78,000 clones, 50% to 80% of them found once; the top ten carry less than 25%. Per the germline V gene, CDR1 is MGHRA and CDR2 is YSYEKL. Trimming removed 4 bases from V and 0 bases from J; junction bases left unmatched: 7. This CDR3 comprises 16 residues. As for this clone: Its cognate antigen is unknown.

The donors, nominally healthy at sampling, likely had unrecorded immune exposures. This clonotype originated in a man between 40 and 49 years old in good health and CMV-seropositive. This chain uses TRBV4-1 with TRBJ1-1, with TRBD1 matching 8 bases. Sequencing was carried out using PBMCs. CDR3 loop: CASSRGMTGVNTEAFF. The CDR3 bases are TGCGCCAGCAGCCGGGGGATGACAGGGGTGAACACTGAAGCTTTCTTT.